This T cell receptor (beta chain) comes out of a study of T-cell memory formation after mild COVID-19. Turning to the study itself: TCR clusters were mostly donor specific. The study, taken as a whole, reports: Memory cells collected pre-infection included some clones that later responded, suggesting cross-reactive memory joined. Clones that got smaller from day 15 to 85 had even CD4/CD8, while clones growing later tipped toward CD4+.

5'RACE with constant-segment primers yielded barcoded, UMI-tagged TCR alpha and TCR beta cDNA libraries. TCRdb called the 5' RACE reads again in MiXCR, with one record for every CDR3 protein. The profile covers 300,000 to 350,000 distinct CDR3 sequences, with over 11% appearing a single time and about 21% taken by the ten largest. The CDR3 covers 14 residues. The germline V gene has CDR1 MNHEY and CDR2 SVGAGI. The V end was cut by 0 bases, the J end by 7 bases, with 10 bases between. As regards this clonotype: The antigen remains unidentified.

This TCR was recovered from a man between 18 and 29 years old who had mild COVID-19 (a few samples of this study predate the infection). Cell type and time point are not known. Sample: PBMCs or a T cell subset sorted from them (not recorded which). The chain employs TRBV6-5 and TRBJ2-1; TRBD2 is a possible D gene (5 bases). CDR3 sequence reads: CASSYSMDSNEQFF. The CDR3 DNA reads as TGTGCCAGCAGTTACTCCATGGACTCGAATGAGCAGTTCTTC.